Listed below are T cell receptor beta chains from one sample, sequenced in a study of response to subunit inactivated influenza vaccine. TCRdb recomputed calls from the RT-PCR reads with MiXCR, one row per CDR3 protein. The table shows some 800,000 distinct CDR3 sequences, with over 20% occurring only once. The sequencing here drew on PBMCs from blood, taken 4 to 6 days after vaccination. The receptors derive from a man in his fifties or sixties who received an inactivated influenza vaccine. CDR3s include the opening cysteine and the closing phenylalanine or tryptophan. The D gene is left open where the match is weak. The size of a clone is reported for some rows only, either as once, few or many, or as a class for expanded clones.

cdr3_length,j_call,clone_size,d_call,v_call,cdr3_aa,cdr3_nt
12,TRBJ2-2,-,-,TRBV7-9,CASSRLDGELFF,TGTGCCAGCAGCCGCCTCGACGGGGAGCTGTTTTTT
14,TRBJ2-5,-,-,TRBV20-1,CSAPRGATQETQYF,TGCAGTGCCCCCCGCGGAGCCACACAAGAGACCCAGTACTTC
15,TRBJ2-7,few,-,TRBV5-1,CASSSGGTLSYEQYF,TGCGCCAGCAGCTCGGGCGGGACCCTCTCCTACGAGCAGTACTTC
13,TRBJ1-5,-,TRBD1,TRBV7-8,CASGRDRNQPQHF,TGTGCCAGCGGCCGGGACAGGAATCAGCCCCAGCATTTT
15,TRBJ2-3,-,TRBD2,TRBV24-1,CATSEGGGRTDTQYF,TGTGCCACCAGTGAAGGCGGGGGACGCACAGATACGCAGTATTTT
16,TRBJ2-1,few,-,TRBV6-2/TRBV6-3,CASKDLTGTPYNEQFF,TGTGCCAGCAAAGACTTGACAGGGACTCCCTACAATGAGCAGTTCTTC
14,TRBJ2-1,many,TRBD2,TRBV12-3/TRBV12-4,CASTFSGIVNEQFF,TGTGCCAGCACCTTTAGCGGGATCGTCAATGAGCAGTTCTTC
19,TRBJ2-3,few,-,TRBV14,CASSPHTSRVSAETDTQYF,TGTGCCAGCAGCCCCCACACCTCTCGGGTCTCAGCGGAGACAGATACGCAGTATTTT
12,TRBJ2-1,few,-,TRBV6-6,CASTTTGGEQFF,TGTGCCAGCACCACAACCGGGGGTGAGCAGTTCTTC
13,TRBJ1-5,few,-,TRBV20-1,CSATPTDNQPQHF,TGCAGTGCTACCCCGACGGATAATCAGCCCCAGCATTTT
15,TRBJ2-7,-,-,TRBV5-6,CASSLEGRGHYEQYF,TGTGCCAGCAGCTTGGAGGGACGGGGGCACTACGAGCAGTACTTC
14,TRBJ1-5,many,-,TRBV20-1,CSARENRDRQPQHF,TGCAGTGCTAGAGAAAACAGGGATCGTCAGCCCCAGCATTTT
12,TRBJ2-5,few,-,TRBV15,CATSRDRGTQYF,TGTGCCACCAGCAGAGATAGGGGGACCCAGTACTTC
15,TRBJ1-5,-,-,TRBV4-1,CASSQNIYSNQPQHF,TGCGCCAGCAGCCAGAACATATATAGCAATCAGCCCCAGCATTTT
15,TRBJ2-5,-,TRBD2,TRBV20-1,CSARPGLEVDETQYF,TGCAGTGCTAGACCGGGACTAGAGGTTGATGAGACCCAGTACTTC
14,TRBJ2-2,-,-,TRBV2,CASSEGDLAGELFF,TGTGCCAGCAGTGAAGGTGACTTGGCCGGGGAGCTGTTTTTT
15,TRBJ2-1,-,-,TRBV20-1,CSASFESPGSNEQFF,TGCAGTGCTAGCTTCGAATCACCAGGGAGTAATGAGCAGTTCTTC
11,TRBJ1-3,-,-,TRBV20-1,CSATTDTFIYF,TGCAGTGCTACTACGGACACGTTTATATATTTT
18,TRBJ2-1,few,TRBD2,TRBV5-1,CASSLGASGRANYNEQFF,TGCGCCAGCAGCTTAGGGGCTAGCGGGAGGGCCAACTACAATGAGCAGTTCTTC
13,TRBJ2-7,-,-,TRBV29-1,CSVALTATYEQYF,TGCAGCGTTGCACTGACAGCTACCTACGAGCAGTACTTC
14,TRBJ2-5,few,TRBD2,TRBV15,CATSRGDYQETQYF,TGTGCCACCAGCAGAGGGGACTATCAAGAGACCCAGTACTTC
11,TRBJ1-6,-,-,TRBV6-1,CASSPLEVLHF,TGTGCCAGCAGTCCCCTTGAGGTACTCCACTTT
15,TRBJ2-5,many,-,TRBV12-3/TRBV12-4,CASSSPWGAKETQYF,TGTGCCAGCAGTTCGCCTTGGGGGGCGAAAGAGACCCAGTACTTC
15,TRBJ1-4,few,-,TRBV5-1,CASSNGDTYNEKLFF,TGCGCCAGCAGCAACGGGGACACCTATAATGAAAAACTGTTTTTT
15,TRBJ2-7,-,TRBD2,TRBV12-3/TRBV12-4,CASSSPTSGENEQYF,TGTGCCAGCAGTTCGCCGACTAGCGGGGAAAACGAGCAGTACTTC